The clone carrying this TCR beta chain has ten or more counts. The antigen remains unidentified. This entry is derived from a study of molecular identifiers for immune sequencing clone quantification. Points from the study as a whole: Because of identical TCR molecules sharing a barcode, sizes of highly expanded clones could be underestimated.

TCRdb reprocessed the PCR reads via MiXCR and lists one record per CDR3 protein. This sample has hundreds of thousands of distinct CDR3 sequences; roughly 27% occur once, and the top ten carry approximately 0.75%. Germline CDR1 reads DFQATT; CDR2 reads SNEGSKA (reference sequence). Trimming at V came to 3 bases and at J to 5 bases, leaving 12 bases not matched to a gene. The CDR3 extends over 16 amino acids. The chain employs TRBV20-1 and TRBJ2-3; TRBD2 aligns across 9 bases. The source is a human donor in good health. Some libraries in this study had Jurkat cell RNA spiked in. Sequencing was carried out using naive CD8+ T cells from blood, with Jurkat cell RNA spiked in. Subset given: FACS-sorted CD8+CD4-CCR7+CD45RA+ naive T cells. This CDR3 reads CSASALVAGVEDTQYF. The CDR3 DNA sequence: TGCAGTGCTAGCGCTCTGGTAGCGGGGGTGGAAGATACGCAGTATTTT.